These 5 T cell receptor beta chains were all obtained from the same sample, sequenced in a study of metastatic and nonmetastatic thyroid tumors. TCRdb re-clonotyped the PCR reads via MiXCR. The data hold about 4,300 clones, with roughly 20% observed a single time. Ahead of thyroid surgery, no patient had received treatment of any kind. Sequencing input: tumor tissue. The receptor set was obtained from a male donor with papillary thyroid cancer or a benign thyroid nodule (not recorded which). Some clones in this sample may be carry-over from other donors' samples.

This clone is termed medium-sized. Other DNA variants within this sample encode the same CDR3. The V and J genes are TRBV10-1 and TRBJ2-5; maybe TRBD2 (6 bases). V was pared by 3 bases and J by 4 bases, with 15 bases between. Germline lookup yields CDR1 WNHNN and CDR2 SYGVQD (reference sequence). There are 15 residues in the CDR3. The CDR3 coding sequence is TGCGCCAGCAGTGAAAATTTGGGGGGACGAGAGACCCAGTACTTC. This gives the protein CASSENLGGRETQYF.

At least ten counts were recorded for this clone. The chain combines TRBV3-1 with TRBJ2-2, with D perhaps being TRBD1 or TRBD2 (5 bases each). The CDR3 totals 16 residues. Trimming removed 4 bases at V and 6 bases at J, with 18 bases between. Germline-derived CDR1 and CDR2 are LGHDT and YNNKEL (reference sequence). CDR3 amino acids: CASSLLHTGRAGELFF. The CDR3 DNA reads as TGTGCCAGCAGCCTACTGCATACGGGGCGCGCCGGGGAGCTGTTTTTT.

J is TRBJ2-7 and V is TRBV10-1, with D possibly called TRBD1 or TRBD2 (7 bases each). CDR1 and CDR2 (germline): WNHNN, SYGVQD (reference sequence). The CDR3 covers 15 residues. Trimming took 3 bases from V and 5 from J, leaving 17 bases between them. The chain's CDR3 is CASSEQQGGGDEQYF. As DNA, the CDR3 is TGCGCCAGCAGTGAACAGCAGGGGGGGGGCGACGAGCAGTACTTC.

This clone was seen only a few times. The rearrangement joins TRBV6-1 to TRBJ1-2, with 7 positions matching TRBD1. This CDR3 contains 16 residues. Germline V gene lookup returns CDR1 MNHNS and CDR2 SASEGT. With V trimmed by 5 bases and J by 0 bases, 9 bases remained unmatched. In DNA form, the CDR3 reads TGTGCCAGCAGTCTCCGGCGGGACAGAACTAACTATGGCTACACCTTC. Amino acid sequence: CASSLRRDRTNYGYTF.

This clone was seen a few times. The chain is built from TRBV7-6 and TRBJ2-7; the match to TRBD2 covers 7 bases. Trimming at V came to 1 base and at J to 0 bases, leaving 9 bases not matched to a gene. CDR1 and CDR2 from the germline V gene are SGHVS and FNYEAQ. The CDR3 contains 17 residues. CDR3 sequence: CASSLGSSGLSSYEQYF. The CDR3 coding sequence is TGTGCCAGCAGCTTAGGAAGTAGCGGGCTCTCCTCCTACGAGCAGTACTTC.